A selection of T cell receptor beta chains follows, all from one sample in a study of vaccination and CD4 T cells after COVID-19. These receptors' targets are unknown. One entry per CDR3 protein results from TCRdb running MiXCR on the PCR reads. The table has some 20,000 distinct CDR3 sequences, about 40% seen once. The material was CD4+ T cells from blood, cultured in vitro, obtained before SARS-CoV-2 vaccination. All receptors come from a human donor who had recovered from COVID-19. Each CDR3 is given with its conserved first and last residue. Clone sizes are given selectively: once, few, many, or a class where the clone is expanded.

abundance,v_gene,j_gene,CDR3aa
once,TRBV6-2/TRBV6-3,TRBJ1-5,CASSQPPDGFNQPQHF
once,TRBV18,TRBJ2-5,CASSDKETQYF
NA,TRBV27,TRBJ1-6,CASSHRDSNSPLHF
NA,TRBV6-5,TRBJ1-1,CASSYSTQGTEAFF
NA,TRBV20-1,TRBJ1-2,CSASYGTPISPRYYGYTF
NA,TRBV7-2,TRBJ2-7,CASSLLAGGPYEQYF
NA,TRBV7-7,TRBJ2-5,CASSLDSQETQYF
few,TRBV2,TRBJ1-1,CASRQGTFWAFF
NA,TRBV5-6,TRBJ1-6,CASSLGIVGGSPLHF
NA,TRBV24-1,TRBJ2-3,CATSDPLPDSESTDTQYF
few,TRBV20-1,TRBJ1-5,CSARGRGGNQPQHF
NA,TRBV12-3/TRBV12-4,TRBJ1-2,CASSLLQARALF
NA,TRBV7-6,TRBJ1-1,CASSPQGEPSEAFF
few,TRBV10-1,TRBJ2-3,CASSVLAGTTDTQYF
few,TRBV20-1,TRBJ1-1,CSARGAGRQGTEAFF
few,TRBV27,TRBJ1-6,CASSLRTGTGDSPLHF
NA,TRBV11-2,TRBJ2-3,CASSSGRGSSDTQYF
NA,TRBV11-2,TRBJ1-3,CASSRTQGNTIYF
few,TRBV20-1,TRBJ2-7,CSAPLLAGGPSYEQYF
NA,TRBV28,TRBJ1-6,CASGVQYNSPLHF
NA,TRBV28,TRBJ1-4,CASSGAGTAFEKLFF
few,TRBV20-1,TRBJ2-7,CSASLGGSSYEQYF
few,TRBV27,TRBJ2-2,CASGNPRELFF
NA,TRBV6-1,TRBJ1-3,CASTNWAGDRGNTIYF
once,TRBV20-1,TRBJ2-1,CSARRSGGLYNEQFF
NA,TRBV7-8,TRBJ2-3,CASNSGLADTQYF
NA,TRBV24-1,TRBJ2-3,CATASGGAVDTQYF
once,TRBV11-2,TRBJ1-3,CASSIGPDRLNTIYF
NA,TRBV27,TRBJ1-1,CASSFFGASEAFF
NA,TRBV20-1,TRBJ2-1,CSGDATTSNEQFF
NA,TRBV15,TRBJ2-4,CATSRRGLAGAVNIQYF
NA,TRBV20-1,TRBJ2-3,CSARGQGLTDTQYF
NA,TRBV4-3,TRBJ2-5,CASSQDRGSETQYF
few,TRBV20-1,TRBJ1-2,CSARDLYTAGDDYGYTF
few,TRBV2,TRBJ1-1,CASKGGSGGNTEAFF
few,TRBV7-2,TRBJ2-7,CASSSTPGRITYEQYF
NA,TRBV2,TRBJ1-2,CASGNGAAGGGYTF
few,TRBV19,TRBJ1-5,CASSQMGGGNQPQHF
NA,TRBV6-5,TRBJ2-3,CASSYSKGLADTQYF
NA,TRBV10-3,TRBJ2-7,CAISAPRQGAGEQYF
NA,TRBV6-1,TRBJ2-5,CASSAGQPTQETQYF
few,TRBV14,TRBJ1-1,CASGRQLNTEAFF